Listed below are T cell receptor beta chains from one sample, sequenced in a study of shared clonotypes between healthy human individuals. Repertoires were generated with immunoSEQ multiplex PCR, while TCRdb's copy carries only in-frame clones and drops some. The sample has more than 850,000 clones; about four fifths are singletons. Sequencing was carried out using memory CD4+ T cells from PBMCs. The receptors here all came from a man aged 18 to 29 in good health. Some clones in this sample may be carry-over from other donors' samples. Both conserved end residues are part of each CDR3. The D gene is left open where the match is weak. Clone sizes are given selectively: once, few, many, or a class where the clone is expanded.

cdr3_nt cdr3_aa j_call v_call clone_size d_call
TGCGCCAGCAGCTTGGACGGAGCCCCCACCTACGAGCAGTACTTC CASSLDGAPTYEQYF TRBJ2-7 TRBV5-1 . .
TGTGCCAGCAGCCAACGCGGAAGCGGCAGCTCCTACAATGAGCAGTTCTTC CASSQRGSGSSYNEQFF TRBJ2-1 TRBV7-3 . .
TGTGCCAGCAGCTCTACAGGGTTTGAGGCGGGGACCCAGTACTTC CASSSTGFEAGTQYF TRBJ2-5 TRBV7-8 . .
TGTGCCAGCAGCACCCAGGGGTCCTATGGCTACACCTTC CASSTQGSYGYTF TRBJ1-2 TRBV5-5 . .
TGTGCCAGCAGTTTAGGGATGGGACTAATTAACTATGGCTACACCTTC CASSLGMGLINYGYTF TRBJ1-2 TRBV28 few .
TGTGCCAGCAGCTCACCGGGACAGGGGGACATTCAGTACTTC CASSSPGQGDIQYF TRBJ2-4 TRBV9 . TRBD1
TGTGCCAGCAGCACATGGGGTCCCCCGAGGGCGGATACGCAGTATTTT CASSTWGPPRADTQYF TRBJ2-3 TRBV7-2 once .
TGTGCCAGCAGTCCTCGCCAGGTGGGCCCCTACGAGCAGTACTTC CASSPRQVGPYEQYF TRBJ2-7 TRBV27 . .
TGTGCCAGCAGCACAATCAGCCTTGGGACTGAAGCTTTCTTT CASSTISLGTEAFF TRBJ1-1 TRBV7-2 . .
TGTGCCAGTAGACGACTTTATAGGGACAGGGTGAACACTGAAGCTTTCTTT CASRRLYRDRVNTEAFF TRBJ1-1 TRBV19 . TRBD1
TGTGCCAGCAGCTTAGCGCTGGTGGCTAGCGGGGACCAAGAGACCCAGTACTTC CASSLALVASGDQETQYF TRBJ2-5 TRBV7-8 once TRBD2
TGTGCCAGCAGTGGACTAGCGGGGGCTTTGAGCGAGCAGTTCTTC CASSGLAGALSEQFF TRBJ2-1 TRBV2 . TRBD2
TGTGCCAGCAGCTTAGTTTTTAGGCGGACGGGAGATACGCAGTATTTT CASSLVFRRTGDTQYF TRBJ2-3 TRBV7-8 . .
TGTGCCAGCCGGCAGGGATACGAGCAGTACTTC CASRQGYEQYF TRBJ2-7 TRBV6-5 . .
TGTGCCAGCAGCTTATTCCTCTCTTGGCGGGAGGGGACCTACGAGCAGTACTTC CASSLFLSWREGTYEQYF TRBJ2-7 TRBV7-9 few TRBD2
TGTGCCAGCAGCTACGACAGGGATATGCGTGGCTACACCTTC CASSYDRDMRGYTF TRBJ1-2 TRBV6-6 . TRBD1
TGTGCCAGCAGCCAAAATCTCGGCAACGGCGAGCAGTACTTC CASSQNLGNGEQYF TRBJ2-7 TRBV14 . .
TGTGCCAGCAGTGTTAGTTCGGGGAACACTGAAGCTTTCTTT CASSVSSGNTEAFF TRBJ1-1 TRBV2 few .
TGCGCCAGCAGCCAAGGATCGGGGAACTATGGCTACACCTTC CASSQGSGNYGYTF TRBJ1-2 TRBV4-1 . .
TGTGCCAGCAGTCGGACTAGCAGCCAAGAGACCCAGTACTTC CASSRTSSQETQYF TRBJ2-5 TRBV2 . TRBD2
TGTGCCAGCAGTCAGAGGACAGGGGGAAGTCAGCCCCAGCATTTT CASSQRTGGSQPQHF TRBJ1-5 TRBV2 . TRBD1
TGTGCCAGCTCACCTAAAATGAACTCCTACGAGCAGTACTTC CASSPKMNSYEQYF TRBJ2-7 TRBV18 few .
TGCGCCAGCAGCCACGAGGGAGGCCGGGGAGAGACCCAGTACTTC CASSHEGGRGETQYF TRBJ2-5 TRBV4-1 . .
TGCGCCAGCAGCTTGGAAGGGGGTCATGAAAAACTGTTTTTT CASSLEGGHEKLFF TRBJ1-4 TRBV5-1 once .
TGTGCCAGTAGTACGGTTGGTGAGCAGTTCTTC CASSTVGEQFF TRBJ2-1 TRBV19 . .
TGTGCCAGCAGCGTTGTCCCGGCTAACTATGGCTACACCTTC CASSVVPANYGYTF TRBJ1-2 TRBV9 . .
TGTGCCAGCAGTTTAATGGTGGGCCGGAACTATGGCTACACCTTC CASSLMVGRNYGYTF TRBJ1-2 TRBV27 . .
TGCAGTGCTAGGCCGGGACTAGCGCAGTATTTT CSARPGLAQYF TRBJ2-3 TRBV20-1 . TRBD2
TGTGCCAGTAGTATCCGGCGTGGCGGTAGCTCCTACGAGCAGTACTTC CASSIRRGGSSYEQYF TRBJ2-7 TRBV19 . .
TGTGCCAGCAGCCAAGAAGCGGCCTATCCGCAAGAGACCCAGTACTTC CASSQEAAYPQETQYF TRBJ2-5 TRBV14 few .
TGTGCCAGCAGCCCCGGGACAGGGGGCCAAGAGACCCAGTACTTC CASSPGTGGQETQYF TRBJ2-5 TRBV7-9 . TRBD1
TGTGCCAGCAGTTCCCCCCGGGGGCGCGATCAGCCCCAGCATTTT CASSSPRGRDQPQHF TRBJ1-5 TRBV27 . .
TGTGCCAGCTCTGACGGACAGGCCCCCGGGGAGCTGTTTTTT CASSDGQAPGELFF TRBJ2-2 TRBV18 . TRBD1
TGCGCCAGCAGCTTGGGGATAGGGGACACTGAAGCTTTCTTT CASSLGIGDTEAFF TRBJ1-1 TRBV5-1 . .
TGTGCCGGAACAATGGGACATCTTACAGGGGGCTACACCTTC CAGTMGHLTGGYTF TRBJ1-2 TRBV7-3 . .
TGCGCCAGCAGCTTGTTCGGACAAATAACCACTGAAGCTTTCTTT CASSLFGQITTEAFF TRBJ1-1 TRBV5-1 . .
TGTGCCAGCAGTTTAGTAGGGGGCAGCGCAAACACCATATATTTT CASSLVGGSANTIYF TRBJ1-3 TRBV28 . TRBD1
TGTGCCAGCAGTCCCCGGAGGGCGGAGACCCAGTACTTC CASSPRRAETQYF TRBJ2-5 TRBV7-9 . .
TGTGCCAGCAGCTTTGACAGGGCGTCCTACAATGAGCAGTTCTTC CASSFDRASYNEQFF TRBJ2-1 TRBV7-3 . TRBD1
TGTGCCAGCAGTATACAGGGTTACTCTGGGGCCAACGTCCTGACTTTC CASSIQGYSGANVLTF TRBJ2-6 TRBV27 . .
TGTGCCAGCAGCTTTAGGGCAGGGACCACCGGGGAGCTGTTTTTT CASSFRAGTTGELFF TRBJ2-2 TRBV7-9 . .
TGCGCCAGCAGCTTGGAGCGGTCAGCCTATGGCTACACCTTC CASSLERSAYGYTF TRBJ1-2 TRBV5-1 . .
TGTGCCAGCAGTTTCCTAATGGGCAATTCACCCCTCCACTTT CASSFLMGNSPLHF TRBJ1-6 TRBV6-5 few .
TGTGCCAGCAGCTTGGCCATGAGTGGAAACACCATATATTTT CASSLAMSGNTIYF TRBJ1-3 TRBV5-6 . .
TGTGCTAGTGGTTTGGTATTCGGACAGGGGGCATTGACGCAGTATTTT CASGLVFGQGALTQYF TRBJ2-3 TRBV12-5 once TRBD1
TGTGCCAGTCTGTCGCAGAGGGTTTACAATGAGCAGTTCTTC CASLSQRVYNEQFF TRBJ2-1 TRBV7-8 . .
TGCGCCAGCAGCCAAGGGCTGACAGGGGGTACAGATACGCAGTATTTT CASSQGLTGGTDTQYF TRBJ2-3 TRBV4-3 . TRBD1
TGTGCCAGCTCAACACAGCCTATGAACACTGAAGCTTTCTTT CASSTQPMNTEAFF TRBJ1-1 TRBV18 . .
TGTGCCAGCAGTGTTAATACAGGGAGGGCGCAGTATTTT CASSVNTGRAQYF TRBJ2-3 TRBV2 . .
TGTGCCAGCAGCCATCCAGCGGGAGCAGATACGCAGTATTTT CASSHPAGADTQYF TRBJ2-3 TRBV5-6 once TRBD2
TGCGCCAGCAGCCAAGCTGCCGGGGGTGAAGCTTTCTTT CASSQAAGGEAFF TRBJ1-1 TRBV4-1 . .
TGTGCCAGCAGTTTGACCGGGACGGCACCCTACGAGCAGTACTTC CASSLTGTAPYEQYF TRBJ2-7 TRBV27 . .